This TCR beta chain derives from a study of CXCR3-negative and CXCR3-positive naive CD8 T cells. Using triplicate sorts, 300,000 cells were collected each time from every CD8+ T cell subset. Findings of the study overall: Fresh PBMCs went into most assays, and CXCR3 expression partly declined after cryopreservation. Diversity was high in both naive subsets and much lower in memory cells. Naive CXCR3-positive and CXCR3-negative cells shared TRBV-TRBJ usage; memory cells diverged. More hydrophobic TRB CDR3s were found in CXCR3-positive naive cells than in CXCR3-negative naive cells.

As to this clonotype: Antigen: not known.

Preparation of TRB cDNA libraries relied on 5' RACE carrying UMI labels. Each CDR3 protein gets one entry in TCRdb, which reprocessed the 5' RACE reads and gives no DNA. Its table lists roughly 80,000 distinct CDR3 sequences. Germline assignment: CDR1 SQVTM and CDR2 ANQGSEA. CDR3 length: 12 residues. The sequence was obtained from a human donor in good health. Some clones in this sample may be carry-over from other donors' samples. The chain carries TRBV29-1 and TRBJ1-2; TCRdb names TRBD1, which stays unverified in the absence of DNA. The sequenced sample consisted of naive CXCR3+ CD8+ T cells from blood. The subset denotes: CD45RO-CCR7+CD27+CD95- naive CD8+ T cells expressing CXCR3 (TNR3+). CDR3 protein: CSVVGDRYGYTF.